This T cell receptor (beta chain) was identified during a study of blood T cell repertoires in COVID-19. Study-wide background: Acute and convalescent COVID-19 samples came from the United States, Italy and Spain. PBMCs, B-cell-depleted T cells, or T cells provided the cDNA or gDNA that made up the material.

Trimming took 5 bases from V and 5 from J, leaving 16 bases between them. The CDR3 length is 14 residues. The germline gives CDR1 SGHTA, CDR2 FQGNSA. Methods used by the authors: Reference gene primers were amplified, and this amplification served to estimate nucleated cell counts. Libraries were prepared by immunoSEQ multiplex PCR; TCRdb keeps only in-frame clonotypes and omits some of them. V, J and clone size are taken as reported in that table, and D and trimming were inferred from the DNA itself. The repertoire holds tens of thousands of clones, with 80% to 90% as singletons. The sequence derives from a human donor in a cohort sampled during active COVID-19. The chain employs TRBV7-2 and TRBJ2-7, with a weak D call TRBD1 (5 bases). Source material: peripheral blood. The CDR3 region is CASSLEPGIHEQYF. CDR3 bases: TGTGCCAGCAGCCTAGAACCAGGGATACACGAGCAGTACTTC.